The clone carrying this T cell receptor (beta chain) was observed many times. These data come from a study of T cells in Graves' hyperthyroidism and ophthalmopathy. Study context: Peripheral blood was collected at initial diagnosis, before any treatment.

J was trimmed by 5 bases and V by 6 bases; bases with no gene match: 10. Germline CDR1 reads MDHEN; CDR2 reads SYDVKM. The CDR3 contains 16 residues. Amplified TCR beta CDR3 regions derived from RNA transcripts. A set of HTBI primers served as the primers for a first-round RT-PCR of the TCR CDR3. TCRdb ran MiXCR on the multiplex PCR reads and lists one entry per CDR3 protein. This table holds about 130,000 distinct CDR3 sequences, less than 25% found once. The sequence came from a woman aged 45-65 years with Graves' hyperthyroidism that later progressed to Graves' ophthalmopathy. Input material: blood. The chain combines TRBV28 with TRBJ2-1; the match to TRBD2 covers 10 bases. This chain's CDR3 is CASRQASGRFNNEQFF. Written as DNA, the CDR3 is TGTGCCAGCAGACAAGCTAGCGGGAGATTCAACAATGAGCAGTTCTTC.